This is a list of T cell receptor beta chains from one sample in a study of OX40 agonist ivuxolimab in advanced cancers. Generated by immunoSEQ multiplex PCR, the TCRdb table keeps only in-frame clones and is missing some. The sample records 65,000 to 75,000 clones, 85% to 90% being singletons. Sequenced here: CD4+ or CD8+ T cells sorted from blood, sampled in a trial of the OX40 agonist ivuxolimab. The receptors were sampled from an adult with an advanced solid tumor such as melanoma, head and neck, liver or kidney cancer. Each CDR3 is given with its conserved first and last residue. D genes are given only for firm matches. The listing skips clone size in some rows; elsewhere it reads once, few, many or a size class.

>TRBJ2-1|NA|TRBD2|TRBV7-3|16
TGTGCCAGCAGTAACCCCGGGACTAGCCTCTACAATGAGCAGTTCTTC
CASSNPGTSLYNEQFF
>TRBJ1-1|NA|NA|TRBV5-1|13
TGCGCCAGCAACACGGGGGAGCGAACTGAAGCTTTCTTT
CASNTGERTEAFF
>TRBJ1-2|NA|NA|TRBV7-6|14
TGTGCCAGCAGCTACGGGGCGGAAGACTATGGCTACACCTTC
CASSYGAEDYGYTF
>TRBJ2-3|NA|NA|TRBV29-1|11
TGCAGCGTCGGAGAGCTAGATACGCAGTATTTT
CSVGELDTQYF
>TRBJ2-3|NA|NA|TRBV29-1|14
TGCAGCGTTGCAGCGGTTCTTTACTTAGATACGCAGTATTTT
CSVAAVLYLDTQYF
>TRBJ1-1|once|TRBD1|TRBV4-3|15
TGCGCCAGCAGCCATAACAGGGGTTCTCGGACTGAAGCTTTCTTT
CASSHNRGSRTEAFF
>TRBJ2-7|once|NA|TRBV7-2|14
TGTGCCAGCAGCCCCACAGGGAATTCCGGCGAGCAGTACTTC
CASSPTGNSGEQYF
>TRBJ2-7|NA|NA|TRBV5-1|14
TGCGCCAGCAACAGGGACGACAGCTCCTACGAGCAGTACTTC
CASNRDDSSYEQYF
>TRBJ1-2|NA|NA|TRBV6-4|11
TGTGCCAGCAAATTCGTAGAGCGTGATCGCTTC
CASKFVERDRF
>TRBJ2-3|NA|NA|TRBV7-2|13
TGTGCCAGCAGCCCGACGGTCGCAGATACGCAGTATTTT
CASSPTVADTQYF
>TRBJ2-7|NA|NA|TRBV7-2|15
TGTGCCAGCAGCTTAGCAGGGGAGATCACCTACGAGCAGTACTTC
CASSLAGEITYEQYF